Listed here is a single TCR beta chain. No antigen is known for it. Time point described: newly diagnosed GD, antithyroid drugs for less than 3 months. PBMC RNA served as the TCR library source. These data are taken from a study of regulatory T cells in long-lasting Graves disease. Study-wide results and limits: With persistent disease, TRBV28, TRBJ1-2 and TRBJ2-5 were the favored segments.

Trimming took 3 bases from V and 2 from J; bases not matched to a gene: 2. Germline V lookup: CDR1 SGDLS, CDR2 YYNGEE. The CDR3 consists of 16 residues. Library construction for TCR beta used iRepertoire HTBI primers and Arm-PCR of CDR3 regions. MiXCR, applied by TCRdb to the multiplex PCR reads, yields one record per CDR3 protein. Of 300,000 to 400,000 distinct CDR3 sequences listed, around 17% are singletons. This same sample was also part of a study on T cells in Graves' hyperthyroidism and ophthalmopathy. From that second work: Uncontrolled infection, other autoimmune disease, pregnancy or lactation disqualified patients from enrolment. In making diagnoses, clinical symptoms, serum thyroxine and TRAb, thyroid ultrasound and orbital computed tomography were all used. Carried out on the TCR CDR3, a first-round RT-PCR used the HTBI primer set.

The chain carries TRBV9 and TRBJ2-1, with 13 bases aligning to TRBD2. The sample consisted of peripheral blood mononuclear cells (PBMCs), taken at new diagnosis, from a patient treated with antithyroid drugs. The TCR comes from a man in his forties with Graves disease. The CDR3 loop is CASSGTSGGTYNEQFF. The CDR3, as DNA: TGTGCCAGCAGCGGGACTAGCGGGGGCACCTACAATGAGCAGTTCTTC.